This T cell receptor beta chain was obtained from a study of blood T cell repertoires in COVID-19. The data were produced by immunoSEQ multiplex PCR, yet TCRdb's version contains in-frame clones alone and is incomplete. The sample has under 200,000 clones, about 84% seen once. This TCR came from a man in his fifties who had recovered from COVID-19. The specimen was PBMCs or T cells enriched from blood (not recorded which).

CDR3 sequence reads: CATSRTVLYEQYF. The DNA for the CDR3 is TGTGCCACCAGCCGGACAGTCCTCTACGAGCAGTACTTC. This rearrangement joins TRBV15 to TRBJ2-7, with D possibly being TRBD1 (6 bases). V was pared by 5 bases and J by 3 bases, with 11 bases between. Germline values: CDR1 LNHNV, CDR2 YYDKDF (reference sequence). The CDR3 totals 13 residues. Filled out from reference TRBV15 and TRBJ2-7, the complete variable domain reads DAMVIQNPRYQVTQFGKPVTLSCSQTLNHNVMYWYQQKSSQAPKLLFHYYDKDFNNEADTPDNFQSRRPNTSFCFLDIRSPGLGDTAMYLCATSRTVLYEQYFGPGTRLTVT.